This is a list of T cell receptor beta chains from one sample in a study of blood T cell repertoires in COVID-19. Some clones are missing from TCRdb's copy, which holds only in-frame ones; the method was immunoSEQ multiplex PCR. The repertoire includes tens of thousands of clones, around 89% of them detected once, and about 14% sits in the top ten. The sample consisted of peripheral blood. The receptors come from a man between 65 and 85 years old with active or convalescent COVID-19. The CDR3 runs from the conserved cysteine through the conserved F or W. D genes are given only for firm matches. The size of a clone is reported for some rows only, either as once, few or many, or as a class for expanded clones.

d_call	v_call	j_call	cdr3_length	clone_size	cdr3_nt	cdr3_aa
NA	TRBV2	TRBJ2-1	15	NA	TGTGCCAGCAGTGCCGGGGTGTTGGCTATGAATGAGCAGTTCTTC	CASSAGVLAMNEQFF
TRBD2	TRBV18	TRBJ2-1	18	NA	TGTGCCAGCTCACCACCCACTAGCGGGAGGGCCGGGGGAAATGAGCAGTTCTTC	CASSPPTSGRAGGNEQFF
NA	TRBV7-6	TRBJ1-4	16	NA	TGTGCCAGCAGCTTAGCGACATCTGCAACTAATGAAAAACTGTTTTTT	CASSLATSATNEKLFF
TRBD2	TRBV12-3/TRBV12-4	TRBJ2-3	13	NA	TGTGCCAGCAGACCGGGGGGTACAGATACGCAGTATTTT	CASRPGGTDTQYF
NA	TRBV19	TRBJ2-3	16	NA	TGTGCCAGTAGTATAGAAATCGACAGGCCTCGGGATACGCAGTATTTT	CASSIEIDRPRDTQYF
NA	TRBV20-1	TRBJ1-1	13	NA	TGCAGTGCTAGTTCAAGCCCGGACACTGAAGCTTTCTTT	CSASSSPDTEAFF
NA	TRBV19	TRBJ1-2	14	NA	TGTGCCAGTAACACGCCCGGGAGGGGAGGTGGCTACACCTTC	CASNTPGRGGGYTF
NA	TRBV28	TRBJ2-3	16	NA	TGTGCCAGCAGTTTAACCGGGATCCGGAGGACAGATACGCAGTATTTT	CASSLTGIRRTDTQYF
TRBD1	TRBV29-1	TRBJ1-2	15	NA	TGCAGCGTTCCGTGGGACAGGGGACGGGGCTATGGCTACACCTTC	CSVPWDRGRGYGYTF
TRBD1	TRBV28	TRBJ1-2	14	NA	TGTGCCAGCAGCCTGGGACAGTCTAACTATGGCTACACCTTC	CASSLGQSNYGYTF
NA	TRBV5-5	TRBJ1-5	15	once	TGTGCCAGCAGCTTTGATGGGAGCAGGAATCAGCCCCAGCATTTT	CASSFDGSRNQPQHF
TRBD1	TRBV19	TRBJ2-1	17	NA	TGTGCCAGTAGTATAGACCGGACAGGTCCCAACAACAATGAGCAGTTCTTC	CASSIDRTGPNNNEQFF
NA	TRBV18	TRBJ1-4	17	NA	TGTGCCAGCTCACCAGGGTGTGTGGGGGCTTTGTATGAAAAACTGTTTTTT	CASSPGCVGALYEKLFF
TRBD1	TRBV5-1	TRBJ1-1	14	NA	TGCGCCAGCACCCCAGGGGGACCGAACACTGAAGCTTTCTTT	CASTPGGPNTEAFF
TRBD1	TRBV28	TRBJ1-5	15	once	TGTGCCAGCAGGACCGGGACAGGGGTCCCTCAGCCCCAGCATTTT	CASRTGTGVPQPQHF
NA	TRBV7-2	TRBJ1-1	14	once	TGTGCCAGCAGCTTACGATTCGGGAACACTGAAGCTTTCTTT	CASSLRFGNTEAFF
NA	TRBV28	TRBJ1-2	14	NA	TGTGCCAGCAGCCGCCAGTATAGCAAGGATGGCTACACCTTC	CASSRQYSKDGYTF
TRBD1	TRBV5-4	TRBJ2-3	17	NA	TGTGCCAGCAGCAGCCCGGGGACAGGGGGCTTTGGAGATACGCAGTATTTT	CASSSPGTGGFGDTQYF
TRBD1	TRBV19	TRBJ1-2	15	NA	TGTGCCAGTAGTCCGCGACAGGGAGCTAACTATGGCTACACCTTC	CASSPRQGANYGYTF
NA	TRBV28	TRBJ2-7	12	NA	TGTGCCAGCACCTCGTCGGCCTACGAGCAGTACTTC	CASTSSAYEQYF
NA	TRBV12-2	TRBJ2-7	14	NA	TGTGCAAGTCGCTTAGCGAGGGCCTCGAGGGAGCAGTACTTC	CASRLARASREQYF
NA	TRBV5-1	TRBJ1-4	14	once	TGCGCCAGCAGCTCGCAGGGGATGGAGGAAAAACTGTTTTTT	CASSSQGMEEKLFF
TRBD1	TRBV2	TRBJ1-3	14	NA	TGTGCCAGCAGTACAGGGGGACTTGGAAACACCATATATTTT	CASSTGGLGNTIYF
TRBD1	TRBV5-1	TRBJ1-1	14	NA	TGCGCCAGCAGCTTGACAGGGGATAACACTGAAGCTTTCTTT	CASSLTGDNTEAFF
TRBD2	TRBV6-5	TRBJ2-7	14	few	TGTGCCAGCAGTTTAGCGGGAGTATTCCACGAGCAGTACTTC	CASSLAGVFHEQYF
NA	TRBV7-9	TRBJ2-5	14	NA	TGTGCCAGCAGCTTAGCGGGAGTCGGGGAGACCCAGTACTTC	CASSLAGVGETQYF
NA	TRBV6-5	TRBJ2-7	15	NA	TGTGCCAGCAGTTACCAGAGACAGCCTACCTACGAGCAGTACTTC	CASSYQRQPTYEQYF
NA	TRBV18	TRBJ1-3	16	NA	TGTGCCAGCTCACCCCAGGAGGGTCTCTCTGGAAACACCATATATTTT	CASSPQEGLSGNTIYF
NA	TRBV11-2	TRBJ1-5	14	NA	TGTGCCAGCAGCTTAGGGTCAGGTAATCAGCCCCAGCATTTT	CASSLGSGNQPQHF
NA	TRBV28	TRBJ1-5	14	NA	TGTGCCAGCAGTTTAGGTCAGGGGCATCAGCCCCAGCATTTT	CASSLGQGHQPQHF
TRBD1	TRBV6-2/TRBV6-3	TRBJ1-6	17	NA	TGTGCCAGCAGTTACTCTCCAATGGACAGGCTTAATTCACCCCTCCACTTT	CASSYSPMDRLNSPLHF
NA	TRBV18	TRBJ1-5	17	NA	TGTGCCAGCTCACCACCCTTTTCAGGGATGGGCAATCAGCCCCAGCATTTT	CASSPPFSGMGNQPQHF
TRBD1	TRBV27	TRBJ1-5	14	NA	TGTGCCAGCAGTTTAGAGGGGGCAGATCAGCCCCAGCATTTT	CASSLEGADQPQHF
NA	TRBV30	TRBJ2-7	14	NA	TGTGCCTGGAGTGTAATGCAGGGGAATTACGAGCAGTACTTC	CAWSVMQGNYEQYF
TRBD2	TRBV19	TRBJ2-7	16	NA	TGTGCCAGTAGGGGAGGGCCGGGATACACACCGTACGAGCAGTACTTC	CASRGGPGYTPYEQYF
NA	TRBV11-2	TRBJ2-3	16	NA	TGTGCCAGCAGCCCCCTCCCCGGGACAGCCGTGATGGGAGGGTATTTT	CASSPLPGTAVMGGYF